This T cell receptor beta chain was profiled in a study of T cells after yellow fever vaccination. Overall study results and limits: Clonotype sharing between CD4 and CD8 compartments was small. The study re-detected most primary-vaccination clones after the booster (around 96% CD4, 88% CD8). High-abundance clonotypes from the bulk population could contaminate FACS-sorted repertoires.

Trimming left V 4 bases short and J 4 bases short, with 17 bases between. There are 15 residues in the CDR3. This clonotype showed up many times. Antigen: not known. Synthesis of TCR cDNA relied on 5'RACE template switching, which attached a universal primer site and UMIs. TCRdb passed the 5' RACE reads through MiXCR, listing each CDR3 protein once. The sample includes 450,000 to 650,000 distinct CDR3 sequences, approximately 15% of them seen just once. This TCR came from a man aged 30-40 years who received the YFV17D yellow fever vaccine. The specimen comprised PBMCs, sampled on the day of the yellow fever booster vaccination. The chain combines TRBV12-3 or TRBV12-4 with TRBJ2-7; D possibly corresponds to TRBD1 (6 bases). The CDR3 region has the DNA TGTGCCAGCAGTTCCTCACAGGGAATATCGTACGAGCAGTACTTC. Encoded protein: CASSSSQGISYEQYF.